This T cell receptor (beta chain) was retrieved from a study of CD8 T cells in cerebrospinal fluid in Alzheimer's disease. CDR1 is SNHLY, CDR2 FYNNEI, per germline. The CDR3 loop spans 11 amino acids. Measured by frequency, this clonotype is medium-sized. TCRdb re-called the 10x single-cell sequencing reads and gives one entry per CDR3 protein, without DNA. The sample totals 1,500 to 2,000 distinct CDR3 sequences. The chain has TRBV2 and TRBJ2-5. Sequenced sample: cerebrospinal fluid. This TCR was recovered from a human donor in good health. CDR3: CASRSQETQYF.